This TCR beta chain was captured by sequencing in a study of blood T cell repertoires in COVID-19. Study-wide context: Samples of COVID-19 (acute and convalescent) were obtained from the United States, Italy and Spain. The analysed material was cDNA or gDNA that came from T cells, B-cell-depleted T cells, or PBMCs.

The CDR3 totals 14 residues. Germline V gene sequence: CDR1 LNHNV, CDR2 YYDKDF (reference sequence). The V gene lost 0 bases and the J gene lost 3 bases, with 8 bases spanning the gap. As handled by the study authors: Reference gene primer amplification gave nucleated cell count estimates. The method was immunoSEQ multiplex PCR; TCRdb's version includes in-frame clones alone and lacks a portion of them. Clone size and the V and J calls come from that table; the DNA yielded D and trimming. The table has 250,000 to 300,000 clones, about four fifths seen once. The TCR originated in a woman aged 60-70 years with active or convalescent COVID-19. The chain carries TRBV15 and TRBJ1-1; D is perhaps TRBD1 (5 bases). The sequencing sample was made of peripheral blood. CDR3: CATSRERQYTEAFF. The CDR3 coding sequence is TGTGCCACCAGCAGAGAGCGACAGTACACTGAAGCTTTCTTT.